The entry below describes one T cell receptor beta chain. The sample is drawn from a study of blood T cell repertoires in COVID-19. In the authors' methods: Reference gene primer amplification gave estimated nucleated cell counts. Measured with immunoSEQ multiplex PCR; TCRdb has only the in-frame clones, and not every one. The V and J calls and clone size are taken from that table; D and trimming were inferred from the DNA. The sample comprises around 70,000 clones, roughly 80% of which are singletons, and approximately 40% rests with the top ten. Losses at the gene ends were 5 bases for V and 9 bases for J; bases not matched to a gene: 6. Germline CDR1 is LNHDA and CDR2 is SQIVND (reference sequence). The CDR3 has 14 residues.

Specimen: peripheral blood. The V call is TRBV19, the J call TRBJ2-1; TRBD2 aligns across 11 bases. The source is a man older than 75 with acute or convalescent COVID-19. The CDR3: CASSWLAGGSEQFF. CDR3 DNA sequence: TGTGCCAGTAGTTGGCTAGCGGGAGGCAGTGAGCAGTTCTTC.